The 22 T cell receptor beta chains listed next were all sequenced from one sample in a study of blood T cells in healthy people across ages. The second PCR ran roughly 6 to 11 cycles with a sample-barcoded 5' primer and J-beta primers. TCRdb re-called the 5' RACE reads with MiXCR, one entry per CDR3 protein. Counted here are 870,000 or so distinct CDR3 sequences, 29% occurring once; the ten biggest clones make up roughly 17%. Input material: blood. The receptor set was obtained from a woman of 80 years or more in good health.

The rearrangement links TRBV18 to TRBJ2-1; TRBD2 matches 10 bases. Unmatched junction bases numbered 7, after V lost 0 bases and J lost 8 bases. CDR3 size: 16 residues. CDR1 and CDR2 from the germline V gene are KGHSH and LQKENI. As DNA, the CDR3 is TGTGCCAGCTCACCACCGAGCGGGGGGGCTAAAGATGAGCAGTTCTTC. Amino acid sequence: CASSPPSGGAKDEQFF.

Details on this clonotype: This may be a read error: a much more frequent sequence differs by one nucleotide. CDR3 amino acids: CASSSRQTWVGSPLHF. CDR3 nucleotides: TGTGCCAGCAGCTCGCGACAGACATGGGTGGGTTCACCCCTCCACTTT. This chain uses TRBV27 with TRBJ1-6; possible D gene TRBD1, 5 bases. The CDR3 extends over 16 amino acids. V lost 6 bases and J lost 9, with 21 bases in between. Germline-derived CDR1 and CDR2 are MNHEY and SMNVEV (reference sequence).

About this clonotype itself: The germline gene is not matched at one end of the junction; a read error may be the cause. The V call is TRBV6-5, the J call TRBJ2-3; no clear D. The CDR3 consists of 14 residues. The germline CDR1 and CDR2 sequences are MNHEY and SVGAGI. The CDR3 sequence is CAGSYSKGTDTQYF. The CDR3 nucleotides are TGTGCCGGCAGTTACTCGAAGGGTACAGATACGCAGTATTTT.

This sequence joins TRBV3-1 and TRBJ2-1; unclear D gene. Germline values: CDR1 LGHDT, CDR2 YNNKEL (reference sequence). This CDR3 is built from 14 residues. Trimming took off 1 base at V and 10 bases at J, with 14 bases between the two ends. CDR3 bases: TGTGCCAGCAGCCAAGGAGTCAGTGGCTACGAGCAGTTCTTC. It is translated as CASSQGVSGYEQFF.

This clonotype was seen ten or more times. The CDR3 protein is CAISFQGDGNEQYF. For the CDR3, the DNA is TGTGCCATCAGCTTCCAGGGGGACGGAAACGAGCAGTACTTC. The chain recombines TRBV10-3 with TRBJ2-7; 7 nucleotides match TRBD1. V dropped 6 bases and J dropped 5; count of bases not matched to a gene: 10. CDR1 is ENHRY, CDR2 SYGVKD, per germline. The CDR3 has 14 residues.

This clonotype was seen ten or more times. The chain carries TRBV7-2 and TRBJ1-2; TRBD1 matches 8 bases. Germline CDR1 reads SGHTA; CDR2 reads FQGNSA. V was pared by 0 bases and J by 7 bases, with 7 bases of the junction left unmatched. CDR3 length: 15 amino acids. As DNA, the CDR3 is TGTGCCAGCAGCTTAGCAATTCAGGGGGCGGGTGGCTACACCTTC. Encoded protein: CASSLAIQGAGGYTF.

In DNA form, the CDR3 reads TGCAGTGCTGGGACTAGCGTGATCTTCACAGATACGCAGTATTTT. Protein sequence: CSAGTSVIFTDTQYF. J is TRBJ2-3 and V is TRBV20-1; the match to TRBD2 covers 10 bases. Germline CDR1 DFQATT, CDR2 SNEGSKA (reference sequence). This CDR3 contains 15 residues. The J segment lost 2 bases and the V segment lost 5 bases, leaving 7 bases of the junction unmatched.

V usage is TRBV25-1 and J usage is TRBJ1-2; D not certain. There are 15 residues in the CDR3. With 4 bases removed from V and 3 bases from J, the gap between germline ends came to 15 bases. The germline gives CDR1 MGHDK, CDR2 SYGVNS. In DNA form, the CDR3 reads TGTGCCAGCAGTGCCTCCGAGAAGGGTTACTATGGCTACACCTTC. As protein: CASSASEKGYYGYTF.

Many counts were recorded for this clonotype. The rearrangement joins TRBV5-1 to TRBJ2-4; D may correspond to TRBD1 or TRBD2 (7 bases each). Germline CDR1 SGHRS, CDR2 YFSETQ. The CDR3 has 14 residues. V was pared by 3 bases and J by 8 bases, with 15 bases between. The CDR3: CASSSGGGRDIQYF. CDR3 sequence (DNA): TGCGCCAGCAGCTCAGGGGGGGGCAGAGACATTCAGTACTTC.

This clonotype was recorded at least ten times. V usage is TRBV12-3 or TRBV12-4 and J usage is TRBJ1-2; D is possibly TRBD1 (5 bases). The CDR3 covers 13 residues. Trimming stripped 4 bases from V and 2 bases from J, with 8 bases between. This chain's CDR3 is CASSSQENYGYTF. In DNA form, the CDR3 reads TGTGCCAGCAGTTCACAGGAAAACTATGGCTACACCTTC.

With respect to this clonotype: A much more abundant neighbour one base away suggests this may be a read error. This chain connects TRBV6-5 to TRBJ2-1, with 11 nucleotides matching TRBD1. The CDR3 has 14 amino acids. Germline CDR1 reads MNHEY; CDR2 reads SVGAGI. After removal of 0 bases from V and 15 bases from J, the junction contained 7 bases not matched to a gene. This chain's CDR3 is CASSYSSGQGAWFF. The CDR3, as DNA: TGTGCCAGCAGTTACTCCTCCGGACAGGGGGCTTGGTTCTTC.

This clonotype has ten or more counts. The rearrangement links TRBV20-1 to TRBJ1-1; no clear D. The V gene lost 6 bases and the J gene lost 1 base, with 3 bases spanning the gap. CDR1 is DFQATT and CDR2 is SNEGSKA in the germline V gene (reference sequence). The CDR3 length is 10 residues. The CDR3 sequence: CSAGNTEAFF. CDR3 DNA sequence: TGCAGTGCGGGGAACACTGAAGCTTTCTTT.

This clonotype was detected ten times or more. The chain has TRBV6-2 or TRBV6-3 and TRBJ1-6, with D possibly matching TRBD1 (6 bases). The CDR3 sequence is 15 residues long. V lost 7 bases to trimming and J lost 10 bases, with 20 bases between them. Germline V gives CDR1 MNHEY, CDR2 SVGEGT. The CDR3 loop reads CASTPRGHSNSPLHF. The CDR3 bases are TGTGCCAGCACCCCAAGGGGACATTCAAACTCACCCCTCCACTTT.

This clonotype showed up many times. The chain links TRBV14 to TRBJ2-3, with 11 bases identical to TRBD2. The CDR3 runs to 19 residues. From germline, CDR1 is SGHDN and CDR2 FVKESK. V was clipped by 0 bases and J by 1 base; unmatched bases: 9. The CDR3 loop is CASSQDVASGGTGTDTQYF. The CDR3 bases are TGTGCCAGCAGCCAAGACGTGGCTAGCGGGGGGACCGGCACAGATACGCAGTATTTT.

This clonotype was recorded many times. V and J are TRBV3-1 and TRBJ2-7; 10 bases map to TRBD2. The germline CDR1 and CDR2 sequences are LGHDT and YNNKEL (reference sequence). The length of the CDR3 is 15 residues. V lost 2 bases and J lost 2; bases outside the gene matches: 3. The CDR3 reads CASSQISGGPYEQYF. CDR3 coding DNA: TGTGCCAGCAGCCAAATTAGCGGGGGGCCCTACGAGCAGTACTTC.

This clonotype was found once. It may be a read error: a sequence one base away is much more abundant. The CDR3 loop reads CASSLRTGIEQFF. Written as DNA, the CDR3 is TGTGCCAGCAGCCTCCGGACAGGGATTGAGCAGTTCTTC. The chain joins TRBV11-3 to TRBJ2-1; 8 bases map to TRBD1. This CDR3 contains 13 residues. The V gene's germline CDR1 is SGHNT and CDR2 YENEEA. With V trimmed by 5 bases and J by 9 bases, 6 bases remained unmatched. The full variable domain, its missing parts supplied by reference TRBV11-3 and TRBJ2-1, is EAGVVQSPRYKIIEKKQPVAFWCNPISGHNTLYWYLQNLGQGPELLIRYENEEAVDDSQLPKDRFSAERLKGVDSTLKIQPAELGDSAVYLCASSLRTGIEQFFGPGTRLTVL.

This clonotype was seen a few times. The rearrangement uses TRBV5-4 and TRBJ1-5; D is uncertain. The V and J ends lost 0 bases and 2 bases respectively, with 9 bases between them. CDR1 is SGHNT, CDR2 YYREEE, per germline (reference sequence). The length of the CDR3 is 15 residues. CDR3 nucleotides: TGTGCCAGCAGCTTGGACCCGCGGGGCAATCAGCCCCAGCATTTT. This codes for CASSLDPRGNQPQHF.

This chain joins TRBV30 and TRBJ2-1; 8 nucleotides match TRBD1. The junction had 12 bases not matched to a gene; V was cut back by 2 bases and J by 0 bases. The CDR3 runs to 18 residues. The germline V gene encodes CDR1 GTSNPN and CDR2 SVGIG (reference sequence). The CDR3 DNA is TGTGCCTGGAGTCGCCAGGGGGCCCTCAGGTCCTCCTACAATGAGCAGTTCTTC. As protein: CAWSRQGALRSSYNEQFF.

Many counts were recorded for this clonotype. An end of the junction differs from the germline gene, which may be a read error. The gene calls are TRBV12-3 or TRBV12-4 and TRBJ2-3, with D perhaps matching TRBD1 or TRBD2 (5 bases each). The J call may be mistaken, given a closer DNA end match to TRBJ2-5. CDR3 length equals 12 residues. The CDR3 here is CASSLGTGTQYF. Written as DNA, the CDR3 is TGCGCCAGCAGCCTAGGGACGGGGACCCAGTACTTC.

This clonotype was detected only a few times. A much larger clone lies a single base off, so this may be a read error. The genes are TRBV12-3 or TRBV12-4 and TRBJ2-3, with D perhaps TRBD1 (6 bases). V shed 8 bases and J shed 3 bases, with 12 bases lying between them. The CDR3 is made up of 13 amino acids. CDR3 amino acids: CASRQRGTDTQYF. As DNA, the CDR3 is TGTGCCAGCCGCCAAAGGGGGACAGATACGCAGTATTTT.

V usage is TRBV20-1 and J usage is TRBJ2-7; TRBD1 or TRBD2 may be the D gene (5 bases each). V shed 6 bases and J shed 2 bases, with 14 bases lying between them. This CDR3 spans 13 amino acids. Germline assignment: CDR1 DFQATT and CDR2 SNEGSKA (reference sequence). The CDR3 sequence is CSARDLSAYEQYF. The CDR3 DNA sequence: TGCAGTGCCCGGGACCTTTCCGCCTACGAGCAGTACTTC.

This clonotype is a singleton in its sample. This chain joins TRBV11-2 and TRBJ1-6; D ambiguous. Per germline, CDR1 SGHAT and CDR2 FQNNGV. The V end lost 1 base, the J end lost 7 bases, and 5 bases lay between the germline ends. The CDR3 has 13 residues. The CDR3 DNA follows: TGTGCCAGCAGCTTAGTCCAGAATTCACCCCTCCACTTT. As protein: CASSLVQNSPLHF.